The 26 T cell receptor beta chains listed next were all sequenced from one sample in a study of blood T cell repertoires in COVID-19. Assay used: immunoSEQ multiplex PCR; TCRdb lists only in-frame clones, some missing. This sample has about 290,000 clones, with about 89% found just once. Source material: peripheral blood. These receptors all stem from a man aged 40-49 years with acute or convalescent COVID-19.

The rearrangement uses TRBV19 and TRBJ1-2; 7 bases align to TRBD1. CDR1 is LNHDA and CDR2 is SQIVND in the germline V gene (reference sequence). The CDR3 is made up of 14 amino acids. Trimming cost V 4 bases and J 4 bases; bases outside gene matches: 6. CDR3 region: CASSKDRLSYGYTF. DNA of the CDR3: TGTGCCAGTAGTAAGGACAGGTTGTCCTATGGCTACACCTTC.

This chain links TRBV7-2 with TRBJ1-5; a possible D gene is TRBD1 (6 bases). CDR1 and CDR2 from the germline V gene are SGHTA and FQGNSA. The V and J ends lost 3 bases and 7 bases respectively, with 10 bases between them. The CDR3 length is 13 residues. The CDR3 region is CASSFGQHQPQHF. The CDR3 DNA follows: TGTGCCAGCAGCTTCGGACAGCACCAGCCCCAGCATTTT.

The chain couples TRBV19 to TRBJ1-5, with 9 nucleotides matching TRBD1. The CDR3 is 14 amino acids. CDR1 is LNHDA and CDR2 is SQIVND in the germline V gene (reference sequence). Germline trimming cut 6 bases from V and 5 bases from J; bases unmatched to any gene: 5. The CDR3 DNA reads as TGTGCCAGTAGCCCACAGGGGGCCTATCAGCCCCAGCATTTT. This translates into CASSPQGAYQPQHF.

V is TRBV11-3 and J is TRBJ2-3; the match to TRBD1 covers 7 bases. The CDR3 is 15 amino acids. Germline V gene data show CDR1 as SGHNT and CDR2 as YENEEA. V was clipped by 2 bases and J by 1 base; unmatched bases: 3. The CDR3 region is CASSLRQGGTDTQYF. In DNA form, the CDR3 reads TGTGCCAGCAGCTTAAGACAGGGCGGCACAGATACGCAGTATTTT.

This clone was counted a single time. V usage is TRBV2 and J usage is TRBJ1-1; D possibly corresponds to TRBD1 (5 bases). Trimming shortened V by 3 bases and J by 3 bases, and 11 bases separated the two germline ends. The CDR3 consists of 14 residues. Germline assignment: CDR1 SNHLY and CDR2 FYNNEI. The CDR3 DNA reads TGTGCCAGCAGTGATATCGGGGGAGACACTGAAGCTTTCTTT. Its translation: CASSDIGGDTEAFF.

This sequence joins TRBV14 and TRBJ1-1; D is ambiguous. This CDR3 has 16 amino acids. The V end was cut by 1 base, the J end by 0 bases, with 12 bases between. Germline V CDR1 and CDR2: SGHDN, FVKESK. The CDR3 nucleotides are TGTGCCAGCAGCCAAGGCATAAGACTTGTGAACACTGAAGCTTTCTTT. Its translation is CASSQGIRLVNTEAFF. The entire variable domain, with the rest obtained from reference TRBV14 and TRBJ1-1, is as follows: EAGVTQFPSHSVIEKGQTVTLRCDPISGHDNLYWYRRVMGKEIKFLLHFVKESKQDESGMPNNRFLAERTGGTYSTLKVQPAELEDSGVYFCASSQGIRLVNTEAFFGQGTRLTVV.

V is TRBV29-1 and J is TRBJ2-7; D gene ambiguous. V was cut by 3 bases and J by 3 bases, with 12 bases left in between. The germline gives CDR1 SQVTM, CDR2 ANQGSEA. The CDR3 has 13 residues. CDR3 nucleotides: TGCAGCGTTGAGGGCGACCGGATCTACGAGCAGTACTTC. This sequence encodes CSVEGDRIYEQYF.

The V call is TRBV21-1, the J call TRBJ1-3. TRBV21-1 is noted as a pseudogene. The CDR3 has 17 amino acids. The CDR3 here is CASSPTRGKSSGNTIYF. Here the CDR3 DNA reads TGTGCCAGCAGCCCTACGCGGGGAAAAAGCTCTGGAAACACCATATATTTT.

The chain links TRBV5-1 to TRBJ2-3; no clear D gene. This CDR3 spans 13 amino acids. V lost 0 bases, J lost 3 bases, and 5 bases lay in between. Germline-derived CDR1 and CDR2 are SGHRS and YFSETQ. CDR3 nucleotide sequence: TGCGCCAGCAGCTTGGACTCTACAGATACGCAGTATTTT. It encodes CASSLDSTDTQYF.

The gene calls are TRBV10-1 and TRBJ2-3, with a weak D call TRBD1 (5 bases). The CDR3 has 12 residues. V gave up 4 bases and J gave up 5 bases, with 7 bases separating them. CDR1 WNHNN and CDR2 SYGVQD come from the germline V gene (reference sequence). The CDR3 DNA is TGCGCCAGCAGTGCAGGGAAAGATACGCAGTATTTT. It specifies CASSAGKDTQYF.

The chain carries TRBV5-1 and TRBJ1-1; a weak D match, TRBD1 (5 bases). V was clipped by 3 bases and J by 6 bases, with 15 bases between them. The CDR3 runs to 14 residues. CDR1 SGHRS and CDR2 YFSETQ come from the germline V gene. DNA for the CDR3: TGCGCCAGCAGCTCGGGGGACCCCGGTGCTGAAGCTTTCTTT. Translation gives CASSSGDPGAEAFF.

In DNA form, the CDR3 reads TGTGCCAGCAGTGAGTTCAGACAGGGCCCTCTGCTGAGAGACGGCTACACCTTC. This sequence encodes CASSEFRQGPLLRDGYTF. The chain employs TRBV6-4 and TRBJ1-2, with 7 bases aligning to TRBD1. This CDR3 contains 18 residues. The V gene's germline CDR1 is MRHNA and CDR2 SNTAGT. Germline trimming cut 3 bases from V and 8 bases from J; bases unmatched to any gene: 21.

J is TRBJ1-2 and V is TRBV27; 8 bases are shared with TRBD1. With 5 bases clipped from V and 5 bases from J, the junction kept 7 bases outside the gene matches. The CDR3 runs to 14 residues. Germline V gives CDR1 MNHEY, CDR2 SMNVEV (reference sequence). The CDR3 nucleotides are TGTGCCAGCAGTCTAGGACAGGGTAGATATGGCTACACCTTC. Translating gives CASSLGQGRYGYTF.

The CDR3 reads CASSVGRARDTQYF. CDR3 in DNA: TGTGCCAGCAGCGTAGGGAGGGCTAGAGATACGCAGTATTTT. V and J are TRBV9 and TRBJ2-3, with a possible D match to TRBD2 (6 bases). The CDR3 is made up of 14 amino acids. CDR1 and CDR2 from the germline V gene are SGDLS and YYNGEE. The V end was cut by 0 bases, the J end by 5 bases, with 10 bases between. Variable domain in full (rest from reference TRBV9 and TRBJ2-3): DSGVTQTPKHLITATGQRVTLRCSPRSGDLSVYWYQQSLDQGLQFLIQYYNGEERAKGNILERFSAQQFPDLHSELNLSSLELGDSALYFCASSVGRARDTQYFGPGTRLTVL.

This chain uses TRBV5-1 with TRBJ2-7; no clear D gene. The ends were cut back, 4 bases at V and 6 bases at J, with 11 bases in the middle. Germline V CDR1 and CDR2: SGHRS, YFSETQ. This CDR3 contains 12 residues. Here the CDR3 DNA reads TGCGCCAGCAGCGAATTCTACGGCGAGCAGTACTTC. It encodes CASSEFYGEQYF.

The chain has TRBV30 and TRBJ1-2, with 8 bases identical to TRBD1. There are 13 residues in the CDR3. CDR1 GTSNPN and CDR2 SVGIG come from the germline V gene (reference sequence). The CDR3 reads CATFDRGRYGYTF. In DNA, the CDR3 is TGTGCTACTTTTGACAGGGGCCGGTATGGCTACACCTTC.

The CDR3, as DNA: TGTGCCAGCTCCCCGAGGGAGGGCAATAACTATGGCTACACCTTC. Translating gives CASSPREGNNYGYTF. The chain couples TRBV18 to TRBJ1-2; no clear D gene. Germline CDR1 reads KGHSH; CDR2 reads LQKENI. CDR3 length: 15 amino acids. V lost 6 bases and J 1 base, leaving 15 bases between the germline ends.

The CDR3 DNA follows: TGTGCCAGCAGTCCAACTGACAGGGGTGGCGGTGGCTACACCTTC. This encodes CASSPTDRGGGGYTF. The chain links TRBV6-5 to TRBJ1-2, with 8 bases aligning to TRBD1. After removal of 5 bases from V and 7 bases from J, the junction contained 12 bases not matched to a gene. This CDR3 region has 15 residues. Looked up from germline, CDR1 is MNHEY and CDR2 is SVGAGI.

This rearrangement joins TRBV5-1 to TRBJ2-6; 8 nucleotides line up with TRBD2. V was clipped by 3 bases and J by 2 bases; unmatched bases: 13. Looked up from germline, CDR1 is SGHRS and CDR2 is YFSETQ. There are 19 residues in the CDR3. The CDR3 sequence: CASSSGGLGAPTGANVLTF. As DNA, the CDR3 is TGCGCCAGCAGCTCGGGGGGGCTTGGGGCCCCAACTGGGGCCAACGTCCTGACTTTC. Filled out from reference TRBV5-1 and TRBJ2-6, the complete variable domain reads KAGVTQTPRYLIKTRGQQVTLSCSPISGHRSVSWYQQTPGQGLQFLFEYFSETQRNKGNFPGRFSGRQFSNSRSEMNVSTLELGDSALYLCASSSGGLGAPTGANVLTFGAGSRLTVL.

The chain combines TRBV5-6 with TRBJ1-5; 7 bases match TRBD1. Per germline, CDR1 SGHDT and CDR2 YYEEEE. With V trimmed by 3 bases and J by 4 bases, 7 bases remained unmatched. This CDR3 spans 15 amino acids. The CDR3 loop is CASSSQGGRNQPQHF. The CDR3 DNA is TGTGCCAGCAGCTCTCAGGGGGGTCGTAATCAGCCCCAGCATTTT.

The genes are TRBV12-5 and TRBJ2-3, with TRBD2 matching over 12 bases. V was clipped by 3 bases and J by 4 bases; unmatched bases: 8. CDR1 is LGHNT, CDR2 FRNRAP, per germline. This CDR3 region has 17 residues. This CDR3 reads CASGLGLLAGGADTQYF. The DNA for the CDR3 is TGTGCTAGTGGTTTAGGATTACTAGCGGGGGGTGCAGATACGCAGTATTTT.

This clone was recorded only once. The chain has TRBV15 and TRBJ2-7; D is possibly TRBD1 (6 bases). V was trimmed by 0 bases and J by 3 bases, leaving 12 bases between them. The CDR3 is 15 amino acids. Germline-derived CDR1 and CDR2 are LNHNV and YYDKDF (reference sequence). Here the CDR3 DNA reads TGTGCCACCAGCAGAGATCCCCAGGGGAGCTACGAGCAGTACTTC. This encodes CATSRDPQGSYEQYF.

The chain links TRBV2 to TRBJ2-3; TRBD2 might be the D (5 bases). This CDR3 is built from 14 residues. Germline CDR1 and CDR2: SNHLY and FYNNEI. The V gene lost 1 base and the J gene lost 4 bases, with 9 bases spanning the gap. In nucleotides, the CDR3 is TGTGCCAGCAGTGAAGTTAGCGCGGCAGATACGCAGTATTTT. Its protein product is CASSEVSAADTQYF.

J is TRBJ2-7 and V is TRBV19; D unresolved. CDR3 length equals 13 residues. The germline gives CDR1 LNHDA, CDR2 SQIVND (reference sequence). Trimming stripped 4 bases from V and 3 bases from J, with 10 bases between. CDR3 loop: CASSNNLDYEQYF. CDR3 nucleotide sequence: TGTGCCAGTAGTAATAACCTAGACTACGAGCAGTACTTC.

This clone came up once. At one of its ends the junction is not consistent with the germline gene, which may arise from a read error. This rearrangement joins TRBV29-1 to TRBJ1-4; D is perhaps TRBD1 (5 bases). The CDR3 runs 12 residues. The V gene's germline CDR1 is SQVTM and CDR2 ANQGSEA. CDR3: CGGGEFNEKLFF. As DNA, the CDR3 is TGTGGCGGGGGGGAGTTTAATGAAAAACTGTTTTTT. Supplemented by reference TRBV29-1 and TRBJ1-4, the full variable domain reads SAVISQKPSRDICQRGTSLTIQCQVDSQVTMMFWYRQQPGQSLTLIATANQGSEATYESGFVIDKFPISRPNLTFSTLTVSNMSPEDSSIYLCGGGEFNEKLFFGSGTQLSVL.

The chain links TRBV6-5 to TRBJ1-5, with 9 bases fitting TRBD1. Germline CDR1 and CDR2: MNHEY and SVGAGI. The CDR3 runs to 15 residues. V lost 5 bases and J lost 1; bases outside the gene matches: 3. The DNA for the CDR3 is TGTGCCAGCAGTAGACAGGGGGTAAGCAATCAGCCCCAGCATTTT. It translates to CASSRQGVSNQPQHF.